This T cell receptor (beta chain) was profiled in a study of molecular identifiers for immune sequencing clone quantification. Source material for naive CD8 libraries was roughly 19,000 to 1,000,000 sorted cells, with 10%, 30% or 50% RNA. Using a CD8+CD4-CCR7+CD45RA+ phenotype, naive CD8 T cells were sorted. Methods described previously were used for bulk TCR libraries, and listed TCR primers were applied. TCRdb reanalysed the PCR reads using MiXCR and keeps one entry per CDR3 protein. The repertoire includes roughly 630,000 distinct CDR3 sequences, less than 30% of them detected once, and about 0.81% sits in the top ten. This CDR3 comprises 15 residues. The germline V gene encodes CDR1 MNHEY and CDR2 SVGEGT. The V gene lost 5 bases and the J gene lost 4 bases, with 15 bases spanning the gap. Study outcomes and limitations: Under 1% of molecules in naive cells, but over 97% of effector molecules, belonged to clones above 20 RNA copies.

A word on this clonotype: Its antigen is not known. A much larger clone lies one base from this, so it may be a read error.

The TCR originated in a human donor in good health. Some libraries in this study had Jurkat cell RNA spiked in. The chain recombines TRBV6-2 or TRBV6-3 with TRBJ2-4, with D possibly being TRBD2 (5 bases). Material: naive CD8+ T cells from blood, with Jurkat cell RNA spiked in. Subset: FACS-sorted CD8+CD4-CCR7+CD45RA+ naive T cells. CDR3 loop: CASSGVEDVKNIQYF. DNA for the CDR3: TGTGCCAGCAGTGGAGTGGAGGACGTGAAAAACATTCAGTACTTC.